The source of this T cell receptor beta chain is a study of blood T cell repertoires in COVID-19. On the study more broadly: The analysed material was cDNA or gDNA that came from T cells, B-cell-depleted T cells, or PBMCs.

CDR3 length: 15 residues. Germline V gene sequence: CDR1 SGHRS, CDR2 YFSETQ. The ends lost 5 bases at V and 3 bases at J; junction bases unmatched: 5. Sequencing used immunoSEQ multiplex PCR; TCRdb keeps in-frame clones, though not all of them. The repertoire holds 150,000 to 200,000 clones, approximately 89% seen once, with less than 3.5% in the top ten. The V and J genes are TRBV5-1 and TRBJ2-4; 10 bases fit TRBD1. This receptor was obtained from a man aged 70-80 years with acute or convalescent COVID-19. The sequenced material came from peripheral blood. The CDR3 is CASRRGQGYKNIQYF. For the CDR3, the DNA is TGCGCCAGCAGGAGGGGACAGGGGTACAAAAACATTCAGTACTTC.